This T cell receptor beta chain is drawn from a study of OX40 agonist ivuxolimab in advanced cancers. At the level of the study: Patients' therapy was ivuxolimab, an antibody that acts as an agonist of OX40 (CD134).

This CDR3 has 13 amino acids. Between the trimmed V and J ends, which lost 5 bases and 1 base, there was a span of 8 bases. Germline assignment: CDR1 SGHTA and CDR2 FQGTGA. Libraries were prepared by immunoSEQ multiplex PCR; TCRdb keeps only in-frame clonotypes and omits some of them. The sample includes around 58,000 clones, about 94% of them seen just once. This sequence originates from an adult with an advanced solid tumor such as melanoma, head and neck, liver or kidney cancer. Material: CD4+ or CD8+ T cells sorted from blood, obtained in a trial of the OX40 agonist ivuxolimab. The V and J genes are TRBV7-3 and TRBJ1-2; maybe TRBD1 (6 bases). The CDR3 protein is CASSLGHNYGYTF. CDR3 in DNA: TGTGCCAGCAGCCTGGGACATAACTATGGCTACACCTTC.